These T cell receptor beta chains were read from a single sample in a study of regulatory T cells in long-lasting Graves disease. TCRdb reprocessed the multiplex PCR reads with MiXCR, giving one entry per CDR3 protein. The profile shows 650,000 to 850,000 distinct CDR3 sequences, roughly 30% of them singletons. The source was peripheral blood mononuclear cells (PBMCs), collected when the disease was refractory, from a patient treated with antithyroid drugs. The receptors stem from a female donor with Graves disease. Both conserved end residues are part of each CDR3. The order of the fields is J gene, clone size, V gene, D gene, CDR3 DNA, CDR3 protein. The D gene is left open where the match is weak. Clone size appears in some rows only: once, few, many, or a class for an expanded clone.

j_gene: TRBJ2-5; abundance: .; v_gene: TRBV20-1; d_gene: .; CDR3nt: TGCAGTGCCACCGGGACCAATAAGAGAGAGACCCAGTACTTC; CDR3aa: CSATGTNKRETQYF
j_gene: TRBJ1-1; abundance: .; v_gene: TRBV25-1; d_gene: .; CDR3nt: TGTGCCAGCAGTGAATCCCCTAGGGCGAATGAAGCTTTCTTT; CDR3aa: CASSESPRANEAFF
j_gene: TRBJ1-5; abundance: .; v_gene: TRBV20-1; d_gene: .; CDR3nt: TGCAGTGGTAGACCAGGGGCGAATCAGCCCCAGCATTTT; CDR3aa: CSGRPGANQPQHF
j_gene: TRBJ2-3; abundance: .; v_gene: TRBV20-1; d_gene: TRBD2; CDR3nt: TGCAGTGCTTTCAGACTAGCGGGAGAGAGCACAGATACGCAGTATTTT; CDR3aa: CSAFRLAGESTDTQYF
j_gene: TRBJ2-4; abundance: .; v_gene: TRBV28; d_gene: .; CDR3nt: TGTGCCAGCAGCCCACCGCGAGGGGACGCAAACATTCAGTACTTC; CDR3aa: CASSPPRGDANIQYF
j_gene: TRBJ1-1; abundance: .; v_gene: TRBV6-2/TRBV6-3; d_gene: TRBD1; CDR3nt: TGTGCCAGCAGTTACCGGGACAGGGGGCATCAAGCTTTCTTT; CDR3aa: CASSYRDRGHQAFF
j_gene: TRBJ2-7; abundance: few; v_gene: TRBV6-1; d_gene: TRBD2; CDR3nt: TGTGCCAGCAGGATAGCGGGAATCCCCTACGAGCAGTACTTC; CDR3aa: CASRIAGIPYEQYF
j_gene: TRBJ1-1; abundance: few; v_gene: TRBV19; d_gene: .; CDR3nt: TGTGCCAGTAGTATGCGGCCGCTGAACACTGAAGCTTTCTTT; CDR3aa: CASSMRPLNTEAFF
j_gene: TRBJ1-6; abundance: .; v_gene: TRBV5-1; d_gene: .; CDR3nt: TGCGCCAGCAGCTTGGGGGACGGGGGGGATTCACCCCTCCACTTT; CDR3aa: CASSLGDGGDSPLHF
j_gene: TRBJ1-4; abundance: .; v_gene: TRBV11-2; d_gene: .; CDR3nt: TGTGCCAGCAGCCGGGACGTTGTGGGGTATAATGAAAAACTGTTTTTT; CDR3aa: CASSRDVVGYNEKLFF
j_gene: TRBJ1-5; abundance: .; v_gene: TRBV19; d_gene: .; CDR3nt: TGTGCCAGTAGTGAGCGGGGAACAGGGAGGAATCAGCCCCAGCATTTT; CDR3aa: CASSERGTGRNQPQHF
j_gene: TRBJ1-6; abundance: .; v_gene: TRBV28; d_gene: TRBD1; CDR3nt: TGTGCCAGCTTTCAGGGGGCCGGGAGCTCCTATAATTCACCCCTCCACTTT; CDR3aa: CASFQGAGSSYNSPLHF
j_gene: TRBJ2-5; abundance: .; v_gene: TRBV7-2; d_gene: TRBD2; CDR3nt: TGTGCCAGCAGCCAAGGACTAGCGGGAGAGGGAGAGACCCAGTACTTC; CDR3aa: CASSQGLAGEGETQYF
j_gene: TRBJ1-2; abundance: .; v_gene: TRBV9; d_gene: .; CDR3nt: TGTGCCAGCAGCGTAGGGGTCATAACCGGCTACACCTTC; CDR3aa: CASSVGVITGYTF
j_gene: TRBJ2-7; abundance: .; v_gene: TRBV10-3; d_gene: .; CDR3nt: TGTGCCATCAGTGAGAGTGGAGCGGACAGCTCCTACGAGCAGTACTTC; CDR3aa: CAISESGADSSYEQYF
j_gene: TRBJ2-5; abundance: many; v_gene: TRBV6-5; d_gene: .; CDR3nt: TGTGCCAGCAGTTACTCGCACAGCGGGGAGACCCAGTACTTC; CDR3aa: CASSYSHSGETQYF
j_gene: TRBJ1-2; abundance: .; v_gene: TRBV11-2; d_gene: .; CDR3nt: TGTGCCAGCAGCTTAGTAGTAAGGGGCCCCGTCCCGGGCACCTTC; CDR3aa: CASSLVVRGPVPGTF
j_gene: TRBJ2-4; abundance: few; v_gene: TRBV6-2/TRBV6-3; d_gene: TRBD1; CDR3nt: TGTGCCAGCAGGACAGGGTTATCCAAAAACATTCAGTACTTC; CDR3aa: CASRTGLSKNIQYF
j_gene: TRBJ1-5; abundance: .; v_gene: TRBV9; d_gene: TRBD1; CDR3nt: TGTGCCAGCAGCGTAGGGCAGGGGGTCAATCAGCCCCAGCATTTT; CDR3aa: CASSVGQGVNQPQHF
j_gene: TRBJ1-1; abundance: few; v_gene: TRBV29-1; d_gene: TRBD1; CDR3nt: TGCAGCGTTGCTGTCGGGACAGCCAACACTGAAGCTTTCTTT; CDR3aa: CSVAVGTANTEAFF
j_gene: TRBJ1-4; abundance: .; v_gene: TRBV29-1; d_gene: TRBD1; CDR3nt: TGCAGCGTGGGGCCCGGACAGGGGGCTCCGGGTGAAAAACTGTTTTTT; CDR3aa: CSVGPGQGAPGEKLFF
j_gene: TRBJ1-5; abundance: .; v_gene: TRBV6-1; d_gene: .; CDR3nt: TGTGCCAGCAGTGAAGGTTGGGACACTTATCAGCCCCAGCATTTT; CDR3aa: CASSEGWDTYQPQHF
j_gene: TRBJ2-5; abundance: few; v_gene: TRBV27; d_gene: TRBD2; CDR3nt: TGTGCCAGCAGTTTCACCGGGACTAGCGTAGAGACCCAGTACTTC; CDR3aa: CASSFTGTSVETQYF
j_gene: TRBJ2-5; abundance: .; v_gene: TRBV14; d_gene: .; CDR3nt: TGTGCCAGCAGCCAAGATCCTCGGGCAACTAGGGAGACCCAGTACTTC; CDR3aa: CASSQDPRATRETQYF
j_gene: TRBJ1-5; abundance: many; v_gene: TRBV2; d_gene: .; CDR3nt: TGTGCCAGCAGGGACTCCGGAAATCAGCCCCAGCATTTT; CDR3aa: CASRDSGNQPQHF
j_gene: TRBJ1-1; abundance: .; v_gene: TRBV5-1; d_gene: .; CDR3nt: TGCGCCAGCAGCTTGGCGGGACTGGAGGGATACACTGAAGCTTTCTTT; CDR3aa: CASSLAGLEGYTEAFF
j_gene: TRBJ1-2; abundance: .; v_gene: TRBV29-1; d_gene: .; CDR3nt: TGCAGCGTTGAGAGAATGAATGGCTACACCTTC; CDR3aa: CSVERMNGYTF
j_gene: TRBJ2-7; abundance: .; v_gene: TRBV7-6; d_gene: TRBD1; CDR3nt: TGTGCCAGCAGCCATCGACAGGGGATCTCCTACGAGCAGTACTTC; CDR3aa: CASSHRQGISYEQYF
j_gene: TRBJ1-2; abundance: .; v_gene: TRBV7-9; d_gene: TRBD1; CDR3nt: TGTGCCAGCAGCGAGAGTACAGGGGGTAACTATGGCTACACCTTC; CDR3aa: CASSESTGGNYGYTF
j_gene: TRBJ1-1; abundance: .; v_gene: TRBV7-8; d_gene: TRBD1; CDR3nt: TGTGCCAGCAGCAGGACAGGGGTGTGGAACACTGAAGCTTTCTTT; CDR3aa: CASSRTGVWNTEAFF
j_gene: TRBJ2-7; abundance: few; v_gene: TRBV19; d_gene: .; CDR3nt: TGTGCCAGTATGGGGACTGAGCGAATCGAGCAGTACTTC; CDR3aa: CASMGTERIEQYF
j_gene: TRBJ1-5; abundance: .; v_gene: TRBV20-1; d_gene: .; CDR3nt: TGCAGTGCTAGAGTAGACAGTATAGGGCCCCAGCATTTT; CDR3aa: CSARVDSIGPQHF
j_gene: TRBJ1-1; abundance: .; v_gene: TRBV6-5; d_gene: TRBD1; CDR3nt: TGTGCCAGCAGTTTTCACAGGGGGGCCACTGAAGCTTTCTTT; CDR3aa: CASSFHRGATEAFF
j_gene: TRBJ2-2; abundance: .; v_gene: TRBV5-1; d_gene: .; CDR3nt: TGCGCCAGCAGCTTGTTCCCCTCAGGCACCGGGGAGCTGTTTTTT; CDR3aa: CASSLFPSGTGELFF
j_gene: TRBJ2-7; abundance: .; v_gene: TRBV11-1; d_gene: TRBD1; CDR3nt: TGTGCCAGCAGCTTAGCGCAGGGCAGGGGGCTTGAAGAGCAGTACTTC; CDR3aa: CASSLAQGRGLEEQYF
j_gene: TRBJ1-5; abundance: few; v_gene: TRBV7-7; d_gene: .; CDR3nt: TGTGCCAGCAGCCAGGGGAAGCTGAACCAGCCCCAGCATTTT; CDR3aa: CASSQGKLNQPQHF
j_gene: TRBJ2-5; abundance: once; v_gene: TRBV4-1; d_gene: .; CDR3nt: TGCGCCAGCAGCCAAGCGGGCACACAAGAGACCCAGTACTTC; CDR3aa: CASSQAGTQETQYF
j_gene: TRBJ2-7; abundance: .; v_gene: TRBV20-1; d_gene: .; CDR3nt: TGCAGTGGTTCAGGGGCGAACTACGAGCAGTACTTC; CDR3aa: CSGSGANYEQYF
j_gene: TRBJ1-6; abundance: few; v_gene: TRBV3-1; d_gene: TRBD1; CDR3nt: TGTGCCAGCAGCCAAGGGGACAGGCGATTCTCACCCCTCCACTTT; CDR3aa: CASSQGDRRFSPLHF
j_gene: TRBJ1-5; abundance: .; v_gene: TRBV2; d_gene: TRBD1; CDR3nt: TGTGCCAGCAGGGATCCGGGACAGGATGGTCAGCCCCAGCATTTT; CDR3aa: CASRDPGQDGQPQHF
j_gene: TRBJ2-5; abundance: few; v_gene: TRBV30; d_gene: TRBD2; CDR3nt: TGTGCCTGGAGTGTCGGGGGGAGGTGGGAGACCCAGTACTTC; CDR3aa: CAWSVGGRWETQYF
j_gene: TRBJ1-5; abundance: many; v_gene: TRBV6-9; d_gene: .; CDR3nt: TGTGCCAGCAGTTACACAGGACAGATTCAGCATTTT; CDR3aa: CASSYTGQIQHF
j_gene: TRBJ1-2; abundance: .; v_gene: TRBV11-2; d_gene: TRBD1; CDR3nt: TGTGCCAGCAGCTTAGGACAGGGGAAAAGCACCTTC; CDR3aa: CASSLGQGKSTF
j_gene: TRBJ2-2; abundance: few; v_gene: TRBV9; d_gene: .; CDR3nt: TGTGCCAGCAGCGTAGAGGGGGGCACCGGGGAGCTGTTTTTT; CDR3aa: CASSVEGGTGELFF
j_gene: TRBJ1-1; abundance: many; v_gene: TRBV12-3/TRBV12-4; d_gene: .; CDR3nt: TGTGCCAGCAGTTTGCAGCCGACGGGGACTGAAGCTTTCTTT; CDR3aa: CASSLQPTGTEAFF
j_gene: TRBJ2-7; abundance: many; v_gene: TRBV2; d_gene: TRBD2; CDR3nt: TGTGCCAGCATCCCGACTAGCGGGAGCTCCTACGAGCAGTACTTC; CDR3aa: CASIPTSGSSYEQYF
j_gene: TRBJ1-4; abundance: .; v_gene: TRBV20-1; d_gene: TRBD1; CDR3nt: TGCAGTGCTAGCCTGGACAGGAGAGCAACTAATGAAAAACTGTTTTTT; CDR3aa: CSASLDRRATNEKLFF
j_gene: TRBJ1-1; abundance: few; v_gene: TRBV7-9; d_gene: TRBD1; CDR3nt: TGTGCCAGCAGCCCGGACAGGACTGAAGCTTTCTTT; CDR3aa: CASSPDRTEAFF
j_gene: TRBJ2-1; abundance: .; v_gene: TRBV19; d_gene: TRBD2; CDR3nt: TGTGCCAGTAGCCCTAGGGGTAGCGGGAGAGCGGATGAGCAGTTCTTC; CDR3aa: CASSPRGSGRADEQFF
j_gene: TRBJ2-5; abundance: few; v_gene: TRBV15; d_gene: TRBD1; CDR3nt: TGTGCCACCAACTCCCTTACAGGGGGCGAGGAGACCCAGTACTTC; CDR3aa: CATNSLTGGEETQYF
j_gene: TRBJ1-1; abundance: .; v_gene: TRBV28; d_gene: TRBD1; CDR3nt: TGTGCCAGCAGTCAGACGGGACAGGGAAGGCAAGCTTTCTTT; CDR3aa: CASSQTGQGRQAFF
j_gene: TRBJ2-5; abundance: .; v_gene: TRBV12-3/TRBV12-4; d_gene: .; CDR3nt: TGTGCCAGCAGAACTAGCACGGAGACCCAGTACTTC; CDR3aa: CASRTSTETQYF
j_gene: TRBJ1-5; abundance: .; v_gene: TRBV20-1; d_gene: .; CDR3nt: TGCAGTGCTAGTTCCGACCCGAGCAATCAGCCCCAGCATTTT; CDR3aa: CSASSDPSNQPQHF
j_gene: TRBJ2-7; abundance: .; v_gene: TRBV12-3/TRBV12-4; d_gene: TRBD1; CDR3nt: TGTGCCAGCAGTTTGGACAGGCAAACCTACGAGCAGTACTTC; CDR3aa: CASSLDRQTYEQYF
j_gene: TRBJ1-4; abundance: few; v_gene: TRBV20-1; d_gene: .; CDR3nt: TGCAGTGCTAGTTCTGTTATTAATGAAAAACTGTTTTTT; CDR3aa: CSASSVINEKLFF